Listed below are T cell receptor beta chains from one sample, sequenced in a study of a mutant IDH1 vaccine in newly diagnosed glioma. Measured with immunoSEQ multiplex PCR; TCRdb has only the in-frame clones, and not every one. The data contain just over 80,000 clones, approximately 85% of them singletons. These receptors' antigens are unknown. The source material was PBMCs, sampled from a glioma patient whose treatment included an IDH1 peptide vaccine. These receptor sequences come from a man aged 25 to 40 with glioma. Some clones in this sample may be carry-over from other donors' samples. Both conserved end residues are part of each CDR3. Fields, in order: V gene, clone size, J gene, D gene, CDR3 DNA, CDR3 protein. A D gene is named only where the DNA matches it firmly. Rows may omit the clone size; those that give it use once, few, many or a size class.

v_call: TRBV6-1
clone_size: NA
j_call: TRBJ2-1
d_call: TRBD2
cdr3_nt: TGTGCCAGCAGTGGTAGCGGGGGTGGGAATGAGCAGTTCTTC
cdr3_aa: CASSGSGGGNEQFF

v_call: TRBV30
clone_size: NA
j_call: TRBJ2-5
d_call: TRBD2
cdr3_nt: TGTGCCTGGAGTGACCCCCTAGCGGGGTACCAAGAGACCCAGTACTTC
cdr3_aa: CAWSDPLAGYQETQYF

v_call: TRBV6-6
clone_size: NA
j_call: TRBJ1-1
d_call: NA
cdr3_nt: TGTGCCAGCAGTTACTCCTACACTGAAGCTTTCTTT
cdr3_aa: CASSYSYTEAFF

v_call: TRBV29-1
clone_size: NA
j_call: TRBJ2-1
d_call: NA
cdr3_nt: TGCAGCGTTGAACTCCCAGATTACTCCTACAATGAGCAGTTCTTC
cdr3_aa: CSVELPDYSYNEQFF

v_call: TRBV9
clone_size: NA
j_call: TRBJ1-6
d_call: NA
cdr3_nt: TGTGCCAGCAGCCCCCTCATTCACCATAATTCACCCCTCCACTTT
cdr3_aa: CASSPLIHHNSPLHF

v_call: TRBV21-1
clone_size: few
j_call: TRBJ1-5
d_call: NA
cdr3_nt: TGTGCCAGCAGCACCCCGGGACAGTTTAGCAATCAGCCCCAGCATTTT
cdr3_aa: CASSTPGQFSNQPQHF

v_call: TRBV27
clone_size: NA
j_call: TRBJ2-4
d_call: NA
cdr3_nt: TGTGCCAGCGGTATTGGAAAGGGGGATATTCAGTACTTC
cdr3_aa: CASGIGKGDIQYF

v_call: TRBV27
clone_size: NA
j_call: TRBJ2-2
d_call: TRBD2
cdr3_nt: TGTGCCAGCAGTTTATATAGCGGGGGGGCGAACACCGGGGAGCTGTTTTTT
cdr3_aa: CASSLYSGGANTGELFF

v_call: TRBV28
clone_size: NA
j_call: TRBJ1-2
d_call: NA
cdr3_nt: TGTGCCAGCAGTCCAGTCGATAGCCACAACTATGGCTACACCTTC
cdr3_aa: CASSPVDSHNYGYTF

v_call: TRBV2
clone_size: NA
j_call: TRBJ2-5
d_call: NA
cdr3_nt: TGTGCCAGCAGTGAAGGGGACGTGTACTTC
cdr3_aa: CASSEGDVYF

v_call: TRBV28
clone_size: NA
j_call: TRBJ1-5
d_call: NA
cdr3_nt: TGTGCCAGCAGGATACAGGATAGGAATCAGCCCCAGCATTTT
cdr3_aa: CASRIQDRNQPQHF

v_call: TRBV28
clone_size: NA
j_call: TRBJ2-7
d_call: TRBD1
cdr3_nt: TGTGCCAGCAGTTTTCACGACCGGGACAGGGTCTACGAGCAGTACTTC
cdr3_aa: CASSFHDRDRVYEQYF

v_call: TRBV11-2
clone_size: few
j_call: TRBJ2-2
d_call: NA
cdr3_nt: TGTGCCAGCAGCTGGAGCCCGAACACCGGGGAGCTGTTTTTT
cdr3_aa: CASSWSPNTGELFF

v_call: TRBV20-1
clone_size: NA
j_call: TRBJ2-1
d_call: NA
cdr3_nt: TGCAGTGCTGATTACTACAATGAGCAGTTCTTC
cdr3_aa: CSADYYNEQFF

v_call: TRBV5-6
clone_size: NA
j_call: TRBJ2-5
d_call: TRBD1
cdr3_nt: TGTGCCAGCAGCAGAACCTTTGGGACAGGGGAAGAGACCCAGTACTTC
cdr3_aa: CASSRTFGTGEETQYF

v_call: TRBV6-5
clone_size: NA
j_call: TRBJ2-3
d_call: NA
cdr3_nt: TGTGCCAGCAGTTCGGCTCGACGCACAGATACGCAGTATTTT
cdr3_aa: CASSSARRTDTQYF

v_call: TRBV10-2
clone_size: once
j_call: TRBJ1-2
d_call: NA
cdr3_nt: TGCGCCAGCCTTAACAGGGAAGTAGGTGGCTACACCTTC
cdr3_aa: CASLNREVGGYTF

v_call: TRBV5-1
clone_size: NA
j_call: TRBJ1-1
d_call: NA
cdr3_nt: TGCGCCAGCAGAGGCCGGATGAACACTGAAGCTTTCTTT
cdr3_aa: CASRGRMNTEAFF

v_call: TRBV5-1
clone_size: NA
j_call: TRBJ2-1
d_call: TRBD2
cdr3_nt: TGCGCCAGCAGCTTAATTAGCGGGGGGCCCTTAGGATACAATGAGCAGTTCTTC
cdr3_aa: CASSLISGGPLGYNEQFF

v_call: TRBV6-6
clone_size: NA
j_call: TRBJ1-1
d_call: TRBD1
cdr3_nt: TGTGCCAGCAGCCGAGACAGGGTAGGCACTGAAGCTTTCTTT
cdr3_aa: CASSRDRVGTEAFF

v_call: TRBV5-4
clone_size: few
j_call: TRBJ1-1
d_call: NA
cdr3_nt: TGTGCCAGCAGCCCGGGGGGAAGGGAGGGTGAAGCTTTCTTT
cdr3_aa: CASSPGGREGEAFF

v_call: TRBV5-6
clone_size: NA
j_call: TRBJ1-6
d_call: TRBD1
cdr3_nt: TGTGCCAGCAGCCCGGACAGGGGGGTTTATTCACCCCTCCACTTT
cdr3_aa: CASSPDRGVYSPLHF

v_call: TRBV6-5
clone_size: NA
j_call: TRBJ2-5
d_call: NA
cdr3_nt: TGTGCCAGCAGTTTAACTAGCAATCAAGAGACCCAGTACTTC
cdr3_aa: CASSLTSNQETQYF

v_call: TRBV2
clone_size: NA
j_call: TRBJ2-3
d_call: TRBD1
cdr3_nt: TGTGCCAGCAGAGTAGAACAGGGGAAAGATACGCAGTATTTT
cdr3_aa: CASRVEQGKDTQYF

v_call: TRBV7-2
clone_size: NA
j_call: TRBJ1-6
d_call: NA
cdr3_nt: TGTGCCAGCAGCTTAGCCAAGAGGCTATACAATTCACCCCTCCACTTT
cdr3_aa: CASSLAKRLYNSPLHF

v_call: TRBV4-1
clone_size: NA
j_call: TRBJ1-4
d_call: NA
cdr3_nt: TGCGCCAGCAGCCATATAATCTCTAGGACGGGGAAGGGGGCAACTAATGAAAAACTGTTTTTT
cdr3_aa: CASSHIISRTGKGATNEKLFF

v_call: TRBV9
clone_size: NA
j_call: TRBJ1-5
d_call: NA
cdr3_nt: TGTGCCAGCAGCGTAGATATGGATCAGCCCCAGCATTTT
cdr3_aa: CASSVDMDQPQHF

v_call: TRBV5-1
clone_size: NA
j_call: TRBJ2-1
d_call: NA
cdr3_nt: TGCGCCAGCAGCTATTCGGTGAACGGGGGCAATGAGCAGTTCTTC
cdr3_aa: CASSYSVNGGNEQFF

v_call: TRBV27
clone_size: NA
j_call: TRBJ1-1
d_call: NA
cdr3_nt: TGTGCCAGCGGGGAGACAGGAGTCACTGAAGCTTTCTTT
cdr3_aa: CASGETGVTEAFF

v_call: TRBV27
clone_size: NA
j_call: TRBJ1-2
d_call: TRBD1
cdr3_nt: TGTGCCAGCAGTCCCATCGGGACAGGGGGGCGTTATGGCTACACCTTC
cdr3_aa: CASSPIGTGGRYGYTF

v_call: TRBV28
clone_size: NA
j_call: TRBJ2-6
d_call: NA
cdr3_nt: TGTGCCAGCAGTCCCCGAGGCCGTGGGGCCAACGTCCTGACTTTC
cdr3_aa: CASSPRGRGANVLTF

v_call: TRBV28
clone_size: NA
j_call: TRBJ2-7
d_call: NA
cdr3_nt: TGTGCCAGCAGTCCTCGTAGCCCACCTGCCTACGAGCAGTACTTC
cdr3_aa: CASSPRSPPAYEQYF

v_call: TRBV4-3
clone_size: once
j_call: TRBJ2-7
d_call: TRBD1
cdr3_nt: TGCGCCAGCAGCCAAGGGCAGGGGGCAAGGTACGAGCAGTACTTC
cdr3_aa: CASSQGQGARYEQYF

v_call: TRBV28
clone_size: NA
j_call: TRBJ1-4
d_call: NA
cdr3_nt: TGTGCCAGCAGTTTGGGGAGGACTGGAAAACTGTTTTTT
cdr3_aa: CASSLGRTGKLFF

v_call: TRBV5-6
clone_size: NA
j_call: TRBJ2-3
d_call: NA
cdr3_nt: TGTGCCAGCAGCTCGGGTCCAGACGCCACAGATACGCAGTATTTT
cdr3_aa: CASSSGPDATDTQYF

v_call: TRBV29-1
clone_size: once
j_call: TRBJ2-1
d_call: TRBD1
cdr3_nt: TGCAGCGTTGGATGGGACAGGGGTAGAGATGAGCAGTTCTTC
cdr3_aa: CSVGWDRGRDEQFF

v_call: TRBV6-1
clone_size: few
j_call: TRBJ1-5
d_call: TRBD1
cdr3_nt: TGTGCCAGCAGTGAAGGGGCAGGGGGCCGTCAGCCCCAGCATTTT
cdr3_aa: CASSEGAGGRQPQHF

v_call: TRBV9
clone_size: few
j_call: TRBJ1-5
d_call: NA
cdr3_nt: TGTGCCAGCAGCCCCGCGGGGGGCACCCAGCCCCAGCATTTT
cdr3_aa: CASSPAGGTQPQHF

v_call: TRBV29-1
clone_size: NA
j_call: TRBJ2-5
d_call: NA
cdr3_nt: TGCAGCGTCGCCGTACGAGAGACCCAGTACTTC
cdr3_aa: CSVAVRETQYF

v_call: TRBV2
clone_size: NA
j_call: TRBJ1-4
d_call: NA
cdr3_nt: TGTGCCGGAAGACAGAACGTAAATGAAAAACTGTTTTTT
cdr3_aa: CAGRQNVNEKLFF

v_call: TRBV27
clone_size: NA
j_call: TRBJ2-1
d_call: NA
cdr3_nt: TGTGCCAGCCACAGGACTTGGAATGAGCAGTTCTTC
cdr3_aa: CASHRTWNEQFF

v_call: TRBV4-1
clone_size: NA
j_call: TRBJ2-1
d_call: NA
cdr3_nt: TGCGCCAGCAGCCAAGGGTTTATTAGCGGTTTCACCTACAATGAGCAGTTCTTC
cdr3_aa: CASSQGFISGFTYNEQFF

v_call: TRBV29-1
clone_size: NA
j_call: TRBJ2-1
d_call: NA
cdr3_nt: TGCAGCGTTGAAGAATTCGACAGCGCCTTTTACAATGAGCAGTTCTTC
cdr3_aa: CSVEEFDSAFYNEQFF

v_call: TRBV27
clone_size: NA
j_call: TRBJ2-7
d_call: NA
cdr3_nt: TGTGCCAGCAGTTCCTCCTACGAGCAGTACTTC
cdr3_aa: CASSSSYEQYF

v_call: TRBV4-3
clone_size: NA
j_call: TRBJ1-2
d_call: NA
cdr3_nt: TGCGCCAGCAGCCCTCAAGCGGCAGTTGGCTACACCTTC
cdr3_aa: CASSPQAAVGYTF

v_call: TRBV7-9
clone_size: NA
j_call: TRBJ2-7
d_call: TRBD1
cdr3_nt: TGTGCCAGCAGCCAAGGCTTGACCGGGACAGGGAATTCCTACGAGCAGTACTTC
cdr3_aa: CASSQGLTGTGNSYEQYF

v_call: TRBV5-4
clone_size: NA
j_call: TRBJ1-1
d_call: NA
cdr3_nt: TGTGCCAGCAGCCGAGGGCAAAACATGAACACTGAAGCTTTCTTT
cdr3_aa: CASSRGQNMNTEAFF

v_call: TRBV7-2
clone_size: NA
j_call: TRBJ1-5
d_call: TRBD1
cdr3_nt: TGTGCCAGCAGCCCAGGAAGGACAGGAAATCAGCCCCAGCATTTT
cdr3_aa: CASSPGRTGNQPQHF

v_call: TRBV5-5
clone_size: once
j_call: TRBJ1-2
d_call: NA
cdr3_nt: TGTGCCAGCAGCTCCGTGACGGGGGATGGCTACACCTTC
cdr3_aa: CASSSVTGDGYTF

v_call: TRBV29-1
clone_size: NA
j_call: TRBJ1-1
d_call: TRBD1
cdr3_nt: TGCAGCGTTATTAGAACAGGGGCCTTAAACACTGAAGCTTTCTTT
cdr3_aa: CSVIRTGALNTEAFF

v_call: TRBV7-9
clone_size: NA
j_call: TRBJ1-3
d_call: TRBD1
cdr3_nt: TGTGCCAGCAGCTTAGAACGGACAGGCCTCTCTGGAAACACCATATATTTT
cdr3_aa: CASSLERTGLSGNTIYF

v_call: TRBV7-2
clone_size: NA
j_call: TRBJ1-1
d_call: NA
cdr3_nt: TGTGCCAGCAGTGAACACCCGAACACTGAAGCTTTCTTT
cdr3_aa: CASSEHPNTEAFF

v_call: TRBV27
clone_size: NA
j_call: TRBJ1-4
d_call: TRBD1
cdr3_nt: TGTGCCAGCAGTTTGGGCCCCAGAGGGGGCGTAGGTGAAAAACTGTTTTTT
cdr3_aa: CASSLGPRGGVGEKLFF